The sequence of this TCR beta chain was determined in a study of OX40 agonist ivuxolimab in advanced cancers. Profiled with immunoSEQ multiplex PCR; TCRdb holds only in-frame clones, not every one. The sample shows approximately 38,000 clones, 82% of them seen only once. The germline CDR1 and CDR2 sequences are SGHAT and FQNNGV. V lost 1 base and J 8 bases, leaving 5 bases between the germline ends. The CDR3 is 11 amino acids. The source is an adult with an advanced solid tumor such as melanoma, head and neck, liver or kidney cancer. J is TRBJ1-2 and V is TRBV11-2; no clear D gene. The sequences come from CD4+ or CD8+ T cells sorted from blood, collected in a trial of the OX40 agonist ivuxolimab. CDR3 residues: CASSLGGGYTF. In DNA form, the CDR3 reads TGTGCCAGCAGCTTAGGAGGGGGCTACACCTTC.